This T cell receptor (beta chain) derives from a study of CD8+CD57+ T cells in acquired aplastic anemia. J gave up 1 base and V 4 bases, and 0 bases lay outside the gene matches. The length of the CDR3 is 12 residues. In germline, CDR1 is SQVTM, CDR2 ANQGSEA. According to the study, genomic DNA was the template for TCR beta VDJ and CDR3 profiling. TCRdb itself ran the reads through MiXCR, one entry per CDR3 protein. The profile shows roughly 300,000 distinct CDR3 sequences, 56% of them singletons. Sequences were obtained from sorted CD4+, CD8+, or CD8+CD57+ T cells (not recorded which) from PBMCs. The rearrangement uses TRBV29-1 and TRBJ2-5; 7 nucleotides align to TRBD2. The sequence was collected from a human donor with severe aplastic anemia or a healthy control (not recorded which). The CDR3 here is CSVAGGQETQYF. For the CDR3, the DNA is TGCAGCGTTGCGGGGGGCCAAGAGACCCAGTACTTC.